The 27 T cell receptor beta chains in this list originate from one sample, sequenced in a study of blood T cell repertoires in COVID-19. Profiling relied on immunoSEQ multiplex PCR, and the TCRdb table lists in-frame clones only, not all of them. The table records fewer than 200,000 clones, more than 75% of them present only once. The sample was peripheral blood. These receptors were obtained from a woman in her sixties or seventies with acute or convalescent COVID-19.

The V and J genes are TRBV6-5 and TRBJ2-2, with D possibly matching TRBD2 (5 bases). The germline CDR1 and CDR2 sequences are MNHEY and SVGAGI. This CDR3 has 15 residues. Between the trimmed V and J ends, which lost 7 bases and 6 bases, there was a span of 18 bases. CDR3 sequence reads: CASNTGIRGPGELFF. DNA of the CDR3: TGTGCCAGCAACACGGGGATTCGGGGTCCCGGGGAGCTGTTTTTT.

The J gene is TRBJ1-5, the V gene TRBV30; no reliable D call. The CDR3 consists of 13 residues. CDR1 GTSNPN and CDR2 SVGIG come from the germline V gene (reference sequence). The V and J ends lost 6 bases and 0 bases respectively, with 9 bases between them. CDR3 sequence: CACQVNSNQPQHF. CDR3 DNA sequence: TGTGCCTGCCAGGTTAATAGCAATCAGCCCCAGCATTTT. Supplemented by reference TRBV30 and TRBJ1-5, the full variable domain reads SQTIHQWPATLVQPVGSPLSLECTVEGTSNPNLYWYRQAAGRGLQLLFYSVGIGQISSEVPQNLSASRPQDRQFILSSKKLLLSDSGFYLCACQVNSNQPQHFGDGTRLSIL.

The rearrangement joins TRBV9 to TRBJ2-1, with 9 nucleotides matching TRBD1. V trimming: 4 bases; J trimming: 6 bases; junction bases outside the gene matches: 11. This CDR3 is built from 16 residues. CDR1 and CDR2 from the germline V gene are SGDLS and YYNGEE. In nucleotides, the CDR3 is TGTGCCAGCAGCCAAATTAAGGGACAGGGTGGCAATGAGCAGTTCTTC. Residues: CASSQIKGQGGNEQFF.

V is TRBV29-1 and J is TRBJ2-7; the D gene is possibly TRBD1 (6 bases). This CDR3 region has 13 residues. The V gene's germline CDR1 is SQVTM and CDR2 ANQGSEA. The germline V and J ends were trimmed by 8 bases and 1 base, with 15 bases remaining between them. The DNA for the CDR3 is TGCAGCTTTCAGGACAGTAAATCCTACGAGCAGTACTTC. Its protein product is CSFQDSKSYEQYF.

This chain uses TRBV7-9 with TRBJ2-7; perhaps TRBD2 as D (7 bases). The CDR3 consists of 13 residues. CDR1 is SEHNR and CDR2 is FQNEAQ in the germline V gene (reference sequence). V was trimmed by 11 bases and J by 7 bases, leaving 21 bases between them. CDR3 DNA sequence: TGTGCCTGCCAACGCGGGGGCTTCTCTGAGCAGTACTTC. Translating gives CACQRGGFSEQYF.

This rearrangement joins TRBV7-5 to TRBJ1-6. TRBV7-5 is a pseudogene. The CDR3 runs 16 residues. CDR3 in DNA: TGTGCCAGAAGCCCCGGTGAGCCTGGGGGGAATTCACCCCTCCACTTT. It codes for CARSPGEPGGNSPLHF.

This clone appeared a few times. The chain employs TRBV7-9 and TRBJ1-2; D ambiguous. V lost 5 bases and J lost 3, with 7 bases in between. The CDR3 is 12 residues long. Per the germline V gene, CDR1 is SEHNR and CDR2 is FQNEAQ (reference sequence). CDR3 region: CASSPLDYGYTF. For the CDR3, the DNA is TGTGCCAGCAGCCCCCTAGACTATGGCTACACCTTC.

The V and J genes are TRBV4-3 and TRBJ2-2; D call uncertain. The germline V gene has CDR1 LGHNA and CDR2 YSLEER. V was trimmed by 1 base and J by 5 bases, leaving 8 bases between them. The CDR3 is 14 amino acids. CDR3 residues: CASSQGARTGELFF. The CDR3, as DNA: TGCGCCAGCAGCCAAGGGGCCAGAACCGGGGAGCTGTTTTTT.

This chain uses TRBV12-3 or TRBV12-4 with TRBJ1-1; 7 bases align to TRBD1. The CDR3 totals 12 residues. Unmatched junction bases numbered 8, after V lost 5 bases and J lost 11 bases. CDR3 in amino acids: CASSPSRGKAFF. For the CDR3, the DNA is TGTGCCAGCAGTCCGAGCAGGGGGAAGGCTTTCTTT.

The V gene is TRBV30, the J gene TRBJ1-6; D is possibly TRBD1 (6 bases). V gave up 2 bases and J gave up 5 bases, with 16 bases separating them. Germline lookup yields CDR1 GTSNPN and CDR2 SVGIG (reference sequence). The CDR3 covers 16 residues. The CDR3 region is CAWSPKTGWDNSPLHF. CDR3 nucleotide sequence: TGTGCCTGGAGTCCAAAAACAGGGTGGGATAATTCACCCCTCCACTTT.

There are a few counts of this clone. The chain has TRBV24-1 and TRBJ2-3, with TRBD2 identical over 11 bases. J was trimmed by 7 bases and V by 7 bases; bases with no gene match: 9. Germline V gene sequence: CDR1 KGHDR, CDR2 SFDVKD. The CDR3 runs to 15 residues. This CDR3 is CATSPGLAAINTQYF. The CDR3 DNA is TGTGCCACCAGCCCGGGACTAGCGGCAATCAATACGCAGTATTTT.

The rearrangement joins TRBV3-1 (or the pseudogene TRBV3-2) to TRBJ2-1; weak D call: TRBD2 (7 bases). Per germline, CDR1 LGHDT and CDR2 YNNKEL (reference sequence). The CDR3 is 15 residues long. V was pared by 4 bases and J by 6 bases, with 16 bases between. CDR3 coding DNA: TGTGCCAGCAGCCGCTCTGGCGGGGGCAGCAATGAGCAGTTCTTC. Translation: CASSRSGGGSNEQFF.

V gene TRBV18 combines with J gene TRBJ2-7; tentative D call: TRBD2 (5 bases). Between the trimmed V and J ends, which lost 2 bases and 1 base, there was a span of 9 bases. Germline V lookup: CDR1 KGHSH, CDR2 LQKENI. The CDR3 spans 14 residues. The CDR3 nucleotides read TGTGCCAGCTCACCATTCGGGGTGTCCTACGAGCAGTACTTC. Its protein product is CASSPFGVSYEQYF.

This clone is a singleton in its sample. The CDR3 loop reads CASSYTPEGAYNEQFF. The CDR3 nucleotides read TGTGCCAGCAGTTACACCCCCGAGGGGGCCTACAATGAGCAGTTCTTC. The chain is built from TRBV6-5 and TRBJ2-1; TRBD1 is a possible D gene (6 bases). Germline CDR1 MNHEY, CDR2 SVGAGI. V lost 2 bases, J lost 2 bases, and 13 bases lay in between. The CDR3 is 16 amino acids.

The chain has TRBV5-1 and TRBJ2-5; 9 nucleotides match TRBD2. Germline V gene data show CDR1 as SGHRS and CDR2 as YFSETQ. CDR3 length: 16 amino acids. Trimming cost V 0 bases and J 5 bases; bases outside gene matches: 8. CDR3 in amino acids: CASSLGLADLWETQYF. In DNA, the CDR3 is TGCGCCAGCAGCTTGGGACTAGCGGACCTTTGGGAGACCCAGTACTTC.

CDR3 sequence reads: CAISEGQGRGYYGYTF. For the CDR3, the DNA is TGTGCCATCAGTGAGGGACAGGGTCGGGGCTACTATGGCTACACCTTC. The J gene is TRBJ1-2, the V gene TRBV10-3; 8 bases agree with TRBD1. V dropped 2 bases and J dropped 3; count of bases not matched to a gene: 8. The CDR3 has 16 residues. From germline, CDR1 is ENHRY and CDR2 SYGVKD.

The chain couples TRBV5-4 to TRBJ2-7, with D possibly being TRBD2 (5 bases). The CDR3 is made up of 15 amino acids. From germline, CDR1 is SGHNT and CDR2 YYREEE (reference sequence). V lost 1 base to trimming and J lost 0 bases, with 11 bases between them. As DNA, the CDR3 is TGTGCCAGCAGCTTGTCTGTGGGGAGCTCCTACGAGCAGTACTTC. It translates to CASSLSVGSSYEQYF.

Concerning this clone itself: Distinct nucleotide sequences in the sample also encode this CDR3. J is TRBJ2-7 and V is TRBV5-1, with D maybe TRBD1 (6 bases). CDR1 SGHRS and CDR2 YFSETQ come from the germline V gene. Trimming shortened V by 1 base and J by 1 base, and 12 bases separated the two germline ends. The CDR3 is 15 amino acids. CDR3 nucleotide sequence: TGCGCCAGCAGCTTGAGTACAGGGTCATCCTACGAGCAGTACTTC. This sequence encodes CASSLSTGSSYEQYF.

The J gene is TRBJ1-6, the V gene TRBV30, with 7 bases identical to TRBD1. CDR3 length: 14 residues. In germline, CDR1 is GTSNPN, CDR2 SVGIG (reference sequence). J was trimmed by 10 bases and V by 0 bases; bases with no gene match: 6. The CDR3 protein is CAWSVQGTSSPLHF. CDR3 in DNA: TGTGCCTGGAGTGTACAGGGGACAAGCTCACCCCTCCACTTT.

The V and J genes are TRBV4-3 and TRBJ1-5; D gene uncertain. V was trimmed by 0 bases and J by 3 bases, leaving 9 bases between them. Germline V lookup: CDR1 LGHNA, CDR2 YSLEER. The CDR3 spans 15 residues. The CDR3 DNA follows: TGCGCCAGCAGCCAAGATTTCGGTAACAATCAGCCCCAGCATTTT. Translating it yields CASSQDFGNNQPQHF.

V usage is TRBV9 and J usage is TRBJ2-1; possibly TRBD1 for D (6 bases). The CDR3 is made up of 15 amino acids. Trimming took 0 bases from V and 4 from J, leaving 11 bases between them. The germline V gene has CDR1 SGDLS and CDR2 YYNGEE. DNA of the CDR3: TGTGCCAGCAGCGTAGACAGGGAACCATACAATGAGCAGTTCTTC. Translated, it gives CASSVDREPYNEQFF. Variable domain in full (rest from reference TRBV9 and TRBJ2-1): DSGVTQTPKHLITATGQRVTLRCSPRSGDLSVYWYQQSLDQGLQFLIQYYNGEERAKGNILERFSAQQFPDLHSELNLSSLELGDSALYFCASSVDREPYNEQFFGPGTRLTVL.

DNA for the CDR3: TGTGCCAGCAGCTTTACGAGATCGATTTATGAGGGGGAAGCCAAAAACATTCAGTACTTC. As protein: CASSFTRSIYEGEAKNIQYF. The rearrangement uses TRBV7-8 and TRBJ2-4; D possibly corresponds to TRBD1 (6 bases). CDR1 is SGHVS, CDR2 FQNEAQ, per germline. The CDR3 is 20 amino acids. V was pared by 3 bases and J by 0 bases, with 24 bases between.

CDR3 residues: CASTRSRDRHNSPLHF. In DNA, the CDR3 is TGCGCCAGCACCAGGTCCCGGGACAGGCATAATTCACCCCTCCACTTT. The rearrangement links TRBV5-1 to TRBJ1-6; 8 bases map to TRBD1. CDR3 length equals 16 residues. Unmatched junction bases numbered 10, after V lost 6 bases and J lost 5 bases. Germline-derived CDR1 and CDR2 are SGHRS and YFSETQ.

This rearrangement joins TRBV3-1 (or the pseudogene TRBV3-2) to TRBJ2-7; no definite D call. Trimming stripped 4 bases from V and 3 bases from J, with 7 bases between. The germline CDR1 and CDR2 sequences are LGHDT and YNNKEL (reference sequence). This CDR3 region has 12 residues. CDR3 residues: CASSPGVYEQYF. DNA for the CDR3: TGTGCCAGCAGCCCAGGCGTCTACGAGCAGTACTTC.

This chain connects TRBV6-1 to TRBJ1-5; weak D call: TRBD1 (5 bases). Trimming shortened V by 2 bases and J by 4 bases, and 12 bases separated the two germline ends. There are 15 residues in the CDR3. Germline V CDR1 and CDR2: MNHNS, SASEGT. In DNA, the CDR3 is TGTGCCAGCAGTGAATCGTGGGGGGGTAATCAGCCCCAGCATTTT. The encoded protein is CASSESWGGNQPQHF.

The chain has TRBV10-1 and TRBJ2-1; D is undetermined. V was trimmed by 3 bases and J by 5 bases, leaving 2 bases between them. The CDR3 runs 11 residues. The germline gives CDR1 WNHNN, CDR2 SYGVQD (reference sequence). CDR3 coding DNA: TGCGCCAGCAGTGACGACAATGAGCAGTTCTTC. This gives the protein CASSDDNEQFF.

This sequence joins TRBV7-9 and TRBJ2-5; 8 bases are a match to TRBD2. This CDR3 is 15 amino acids long. CDR1 and CDR2 from the germline V gene are SEHNR and FQNEAQ (reference sequence). The junction had 8 bases not matched to a gene; V was cut back by 3 bases and J by 5 bases. CDR3 DNA sequence: TGTGCCAGCAGCTTTACGGGAGGGCTGATGGAGACCCAGTACTTC. Amino acids: CASSFTGGLMETQYF.